Listed here are 20 T cell receptor beta chains from one sample, sequenced in a study of T cells in Graves' hyperthyroidism and ophthalmopathy. Using RNA transcripts as the source, TCR beta CDR3 regions were amplified. The primer set for the first-round RT-PCR of the TCR CDR3 was HTBI. TCRdb re-derived calls from the multiplex PCR reads in MiXCR, one entry per CDR3 protein. The sample has about 370,000 distinct CDR3 sequences, 15% seen once. Sequencing input: blood. The origin of the receptors is a woman aged 55-69 years with Graves' ophthalmopathy.

There are a few counts of this clonotype. The genes are TRBV14 and TRBJ2-1; 8 nucleotides agree with TRBD2. The CDR3 runs to 16 residues. Germline V CDR1 and CDR2: SGHDN, FVKESK. J lost 1 base, V lost 4 bases, and 6 bases had no gene match. The CDR3 spells CASSPMGGRSYNEQFF. The CDR3 bases are TGTGCCAGCAGCCCCATGGGCGGGAGGTCCTACAATGAGCAGTTCTTC.

In this sample, this clonotype turned up many times. This chain joins TRBV6-1 and TRBJ2-4; 8 positions agree with TRBD1. The V and J ends lost 6 bases and 8 bases, in that order; junction bases with no gene match: 0. This CDR3 comprises 11 residues. Per the germline V gene, CDR1 is MNHNS and CDR2 is SASEGT. CDR3 sequence reads: CASRTGDIQYF. As DNA, the CDR3 is TGTGCCAGCAGGACAGGGGACATTCAGTACTTC.

This clonotype was detected ten times or more. V is TRBV27 and J is TRBJ2-1, with D hard to call. This CDR3 region has 16 residues. V was clipped by 9 bases and J by 0 bases, with 18 bases between them. The germline CDR1 and CDR2 sequences are MNHEY and SMNVEV (reference sequence). CDR3 nucleotide sequence: TGTGCCAGTATTCCCACGGCGTTGAGCTCCTACAATGAGCAGTTCTTC. Amino acid sequence: CASIPTALSSYNEQFF.

V and J are TRBV15 and TRBJ1-4, with D possibly being TRBD1 (5 bases). Trimming took 6 bases from V and 3 from J, leaving 14 bases between them. Germline assignment: CDR1 LNHNV and CDR2 YYDKDF (reference sequence). The CDR3 sequence is 15 residues long. Here the CDR3 DNA reads TGTGCCACCAGGGGAAAGGGGAGGTCTAATGAAAAACTGTTTTTT. This codes for CATRGKGRSNEKLFF.

This clonotype came up a few times. A junction boundary mismatches the germline segment, possibly from a read error. The chain couples TRBV5-1 to TRBJ2-5, with D possibly matching TRBD2 (6 bases). The CDR3 sequence is 16 residues long. The germline V gene has CDR1 SGHRS and CDR2 YFSETQ. CDR3 nucleotide sequence: TGCGCCAGCAGCTTGGCCTCGCGGGGAAGCCAAGAAACCCAGTACTTC. Its protein product is CASSLASRGSQETQYF. The complete variable domain, with remaining parts taken from reference TRBV5-1 and TRBJ2-5, reads KAGVTQTPRYLIKTRGQQVTLSCSPISGHRSVSWYQQTPGQGLQFLFEYFSETQRNKGNFPGRFSGRQFSNSRSEMNVSTLELGDSALYLCASSLASRGSQETQYFGPGTRLLVL.

Comments on this clonotype: This may come from a read error, since a much larger clone is one base off. The chain joins TRBV27 to TRBJ1-5; D is uncertain. Deletions cut 0 bases from V and 4 bases from J, with 13 bases between. This CDR3 spans 16 amino acids. In germline, CDR1 is MNHEY, CDR2 SMNVEV (reference sequence). The CDR3 DNA reads TGTGCCAGCAGTTTATCAAGATCACTAGGGAATCAGCCCCAGCATTTT. Encoded protein: CASSLSRSLGNQPQHF.

The chain employs TRBV20-1 and TRBJ2-1; maybe TRBD2 (6 bases). The V and J ends lost 6 bases and 6 bases respectively, with 12 bases between them. CDR3 length equals 12 residues. Germline V gene data show CDR1 as DFQATT and CDR2 as SNEGSKA (reference sequence). The CDR3 nucleotides read TGCAGTGCGGAGACTAGTCTCAATGAGCAGTTCTTC. This translates into CSAETSLNEQFF.

The chain is built from TRBV30 and TRBJ1-2, with 8 bases identical to TRBD1. The CDR3 contains 13 residues. The germline gives CDR1 GTSNPN, CDR2 SVGIG (reference sequence). With 3 bases clipped from V and 4 bases from J, the junction kept 4 bases outside the gene matches. CDR3 amino acids: CAWRRDRPYGYTF. DNA for the CDR3: TGTGCCTGGAGAAGGGACAGGCCCTATGGCTACACCTTC.

The chain combines TRBV11-2 with TRBJ1-1, with D unresolved. The germline CDR1 and CDR2 sequences are SGHAT and FQNNGV. This CDR3 is 18 amino acids long. The ends were cut back, 2 bases at V and 5 bases at J, with 24 bases in the middle. The CDR3 is CASSLYGGGYMSGTEAFF. The CDR3 DNA is TGTGCCAGCAGCTTATACGGTGGAGGGTATATGTCGGGTACTGAAGCTTTCTTT.

A few counts support this clonotype. The chain uses TRBV27 and TRBJ2-1; 10 nucleotides match TRBD2. Losses at the gene ends were 6 bases for V and 7 bases for J; bases not matched to a gene: 9. In germline, CDR1 is MNHEY, CDR2 SMNVEV (reference sequence). CDR3 length equals 15 residues. CDR3 DNA: TGTGCCAGCAGCCTCGGACTAGCGGCTGTAAATGAGCAGTTCTTC. Its translation is CASSLGLAAVNEQFF.

This clonotype was counted only a few times. The chain's CDR3 is CSARDTETADYNEQFF. In nucleotides, the CDR3 is TGCAGTGCTAGAGATACGGAGACTGCCGATTACAATGAGCAGTTCTTC. The chain recombines TRBV20-1 with TRBJ2-1; no reliable D call. The CDR3 loop spans 16 amino acids. CDR1 DFQATT and CDR2 SNEGSKA come from the germline V gene (reference sequence). The V gene lost 0 bases and the J gene lost 4 bases, with 16 bases spanning the gap.

Here the CDR3 DNA reads TGTGCCAGCAGCCAAGGTTCGGGGCTTCGGGACGAGCAGTACTTC. Its translation: CASSQGSGLRDEQYF. The V gene is TRBV4-2, the J gene TRBJ2-7; either TRBD1 or TRBD2 may supply D (5 bases each). CDR3 length: 15 amino acids. Trimming cost V 1 base and J 5 bases, with 15 bases left between them. CDR1 and CDR2 (germline): LGHNA, YNFKEQ.

This clonotype was recorded at least ten times. The V and J genes are TRBV5-1 and TRBJ1-2, with D hard to call. CDR3 length: 14 residues. The V gene lost 0 bases and the J gene lost 8 bases, with 14 bases spanning the gap. CDR1 and CDR2 from the germline V gene are SGHRS and YFSETQ. CDR3 coding DNA: TGCGCCAGCAGCTTGGAAGACACAAGGAGAGGCTACACCTTC. The encoded protein is CASSLEDTRRGYTF. The full variable domain, its missing parts supplied by reference TRBV5-1 and TRBJ1-2, is KAGVTQTPRYLIKTRGQQVTLSCSPISGHRSVSWYQQTPGQGLQFLFEYFSETQRNKGNFPGRFSGRQFSNSRSEMNVSTLELGDSALYLCASSLEDTRRGYTFGSGTRLTVV.

In nucleotides, the CDR3 is TGTGCCAGCAGCGTAGTCCAGGGGGGCGGCACCGGGGAGCTGTTTTTT. It specifies CASSVVQGGGTGELFF. This rearrangement joins TRBV9 to TRBJ2-2, with D perhaps matching TRBD1 (7 bases). CDR1 SGDLS and CDR2 YYNGEE come from the germline V gene. V lost 0 bases and J lost 4, with 13 bases in between. The CDR3 spans 16 residues.

Ten or more counts support this clonotype. This chain uses TRBV2 with TRBJ2-1; 7 positions match TRBD2. This CDR3 region has 15 residues. From germline, CDR1 is SNHLY and CDR2 FYNNEI. V trimming: 5 bases; J trimming: 2 bases; junction bases outside the gene matches: 6. CDR3 protein: CASSRDYQAYNEQFF. CDR3 sequence (DNA): TGTGCCAGCAGTCGGGACTACCAAGCCTACAATGAGCAGTTCTTC.

This chain links TRBV3-1 with TRBJ2-2; 13 positions agree with TRBD2. This CDR3 contains 16 residues. Losses at the gene ends were 3 bases for V and 6 bases for J; bases not matched to a gene: 4. The V gene's germline CDR1 is LGHDT and CDR2 YNNKEL (reference sequence). Here the CDR3 DNA reads TGTGCCAGCAGCCATCCGGGACTAGCGGGACCCGGGGAGCTGTTTTTT. Its translation: CASSHPGLAGPGELFF.

This clonotype was found many times. V gene TRBV11-2 combines with J gene TRBJ2-3, with D perhaps TRBD1 (6 bases). The germline gives CDR1 SGHAT, CDR2 FQNNGV. There are 15 residues in the CDR3. Trimming pared 5 bases from V and 3 bases from J, leaving 15 bases between. The CDR3 DNA is TGTGCCAGCAGCCCTCGGCAGGGGACGACAGATACGCAGTATTTT. Translated, it gives CASSPRQGTTDTQYF.

This clonotype occurred a few times. This chain uses TRBV5-4 with TRBJ2-7; D is possibly TRBD1 or TRBD2 (6 bases each). The CDR3 contains 14 residues. Trimming removed 2 bases at V and 7 bases at J, with 16 bases between. CDR1 and CDR2 (germline): SGHNT, YYREEE (reference sequence). CDR3 protein: CASSFRGRTEEQYF. CDR3 nucleotide sequence: TGTGCCAGCAGCTTCCGGGGGCGTACGGAAGAGCAGTACTTC. Full variable domain (missing parts from reference TRBV5-4 and TRBJ2-7): ETGVTQSPTHLIKTRGQQVTLRCSSQSGHNTVSWYQQALGQGPQFIFQYYREEENGRGNFPPRFSGLQFPNYSSELNVNALELDDSALYLCASSFRGRTEEQYFGPGTRLTVT.

There are many counts of this clonotype. The chain is built from TRBV5-4 and TRBJ2-1, with D hard to call. V was pared by 4 bases and J by 10 bases, with 12 bases between. Germline CDR1 reads SGHNT; CDR2 reads YYREEE (reference sequence). The CDR3 is 12 residues long. As DNA, the CDR3 is TGTGCCAGCAGCGACGGGTTGGGCGAGCAGTTCTTC. Amino acids: CASSDGLGEQFF.

Many counts were recorded for this clonotype. This chain uses TRBV5-1 with TRBJ1-1; a possible D gene is TRBD1 (5 bases). Germline V gene data show CDR1 as SGHRS and CDR2 as YFSETQ. The CDR3 loop spans 17 amino acids. The germline V and J ends were trimmed by 1 base and 3 bases, with 19 bases remaining between them. CDR3 residues: CASSLPRRGASDTEAFF. CDR3 bases: TGCGCCAGCAGCTTGCCTAGGCGAGGGGCCTCGGACACTGAAGCTTTCTTT.